The 25 T cell receptor beta chains in this list originate from one sample, sequenced in a study of shared clonotypes between healthy human individuals. The data were produced by immunoSEQ multiplex PCR, yet TCRdb's version contains in-frame clones alone and is incomplete. The repertoire includes about 1.5 million clones, roughly 98% of them detected once, and about 0.45% sits in the top ten. The sequencing sample was made of naive CD4+ T cells sorted from blood. Subset reported: CD45RA+ positively selected. Receptors originate from a young man in good health.

The gene calls are TRBV7-2 and TRBJ1-1; D ambiguous. Trimming took 3 bases from V and 3 from J, leaving 14 bases between them. Germline V gene sequence: CDR1 SGHTA, CDR2 FQGNSA. There are 15 residues in the CDR3. As DNA, the CDR3 is TGTGCCAGCAGCTTCTTCACGAGGGCGGACACTGAAGCTTTCTTT. Protein: CASSFFTRADTEAFF.

The rearrangement uses TRBV9 and TRBJ1-1, with D unclear. The germline V gene has CDR1 SGDLS and CDR2 YYNGEE. CDR3 length: 13 amino acids. Deletions cut 6 bases from V and 0 bases from J, with 9 bases between. Written as DNA, the CDR3 is TGTGCCAGCACCTCTGGGGTGAACACTGAAGCTTTCTTT. Its protein is CASTSGVNTEAFF.

The chain uses TRBV20-1 and TRBJ1-1; the match to TRBD1 covers 8 bases. CDR3 length: 11 amino acids. J lost 11 bases, V lost 6 bases, and 8 bases had no gene match. The V gene's germline CDR1 is DFQATT and CDR2 SNEGSKA (reference sequence). The CDR3 region has the DNA TGCAGTGCGAGAAGACAGGGGTCGGCTTTCTTT. Protein product: CSARRQGSAFF.

V and J are TRBV18 and TRBJ2-7, with TRBD1 identical over 8 bases. CDR1 and CDR2 from the germline V gene are KGHSH and LQKENI. CDR3 length: 16 amino acids. Trimming took 3 bases from V and 0 from J; bases not matched to a gene: 7. The CDR3 reads CASSPRQGLDSYEQYF. The CDR3 DNA follows: TGTGCCAGCTCACCCCGACAGGGGTTGGACTCCTACGAGCAGTACTTC. Filled out from reference TRBV18 and TRBJ2-7, the complete variable domain reads NAGVMQNPRHLVRRRGQEARLRCSPMKGHSHVYWYRQLPEEGLKFMVYLQKENIIDESGMPKERFSAEFPKEGPSILRIQQVVRGDSAAYFCASSPRQGLDSYEQYFGPGTRLTVT.

As DNA, the CDR3 is TGTGCCAGCAGAAAAGGACGGGGAGGGAATCAGCCCCAGCATTTT. Its translation is CASRKGRGGNQPQHF. The chain employs TRBV6-5 and TRBJ1-5; D uncertain. Trimming removed 6 bases at V and 4 bases at J, with 16 bases between. The CDR3 loop spans 15 amino acids. Germline CDR1 is MNHEY and CDR2 is SVGAGI.

The V gene is TRBV28, the J gene TRBJ2-7, with D perhaps being TRBD1 or TRBD2 (5 bases each). CDR1 is MDHEN and CDR2 is SYDVKM in the germline V gene. This CDR3 comprises 13 residues. As DNA, the CDR3 is TGTGCAACTGGTGGGGACCAATCCTACGAGCAGTACTTC. This gives the protein CATGGDQSYEQYF.

The chain has TRBV28 and TRBJ1-1; 10 bases align to TRBD1. CDR1 and CDR2 (germline): MDHEN, SYDVKM. The CDR3 covers 16 residues. V dropped 7 bases and J dropped 6; count of bases not matched to a gene: 14. The CDR3 loop is CASNRDRGRRSSEAFF. DNA of the CDR3: TGTGCCAGCAACCGCGACAGGGGGCGACGTAGCTCTGAAGCTTTCTTT.

The chain links TRBV25-1 to TRBJ2-3; D is possibly TRBD2 (6 bases). Germline values: CDR1 MGHDK, CDR2 SYGVNS. The CDR3 sequence is 14 residues long. V was cut by 9 bases and J by 0 bases, with 13 bases left in between. This CDR3 is CASSPAGSTDTQYF. The CDR3 DNA reads as TGTGCCAGTAGCCCAGCGGGTAGCACAGATACGCAGTATTTT.

A single count supports this clone. The rearrangement uses TRBV5-4 and TRBJ2-3, with D possibly being TRBD2 (5 bases). This CDR3 spans 14 amino acids. Trimming cost V 4 bases and J 2 bases, with 11 bases left between them. Germline V gene data show CDR1 as SGHNT and CDR2 as YYREEE (reference sequence). The CDR3: CASSRKDSTDTQYF. CDR3 DNA sequence: TGTGCCAGCAGCCGCAAGGACTCCACAGATACGCAGTATTTT.

The rearrangement joins TRBV6-1 to TRBJ1-5, with a weak D call TRBD1 (5 bases). From germline, CDR1 is MNHNS and CDR2 SASEGT. The V gene lost 7 bases and the J gene lost 7 bases, with 14 bases spanning the gap. This CDR3 spans 13 amino acids. CDR3 nucleotide sequence: TGTGCCAGCATGCAGGGATCGCGGCAGCCCCAGCATTTT. Translated: CASMQGSRQPQHF.

The J gene is TRBJ1-5, the V gene TRBV28; TRBD1 matches at 9 bases. The CDR3 runs to 15 residues. Germline V CDR1 and CDR2: MDHEN, SYDVKM. Unmatched junction bases numbered 10, after V lost 2 bases and J lost 11 bases. This CDR3 reads CASSLPQGAVGTQHF. In DNA form, the CDR3 reads TGTGCCAGCAGTTTACCACAGGGGGCGGTGGGGACCCAGCATTTT.

The chain joins TRBV7-8 to TRBJ2-5; 10 bases are shared with TRBD2. Germline CDR1 and CDR2: SGHVS and FQNEAQ. The CDR3 length is 19 residues. V gave up 1 base and J gave up 5 bases; unmatched junction bases: 16. The CDR3 bases are TGTGCCAGCAGCTTAGTCTCGGCGTCTAGCGGGAGATGGAGGGAGACCCAGTACTTC. This encodes CASSLVSASSGRWRETQYF.

The V gene is TRBV5-1, the J gene TRBJ2-7, with 12 bases fitting TRBD2. The CDR3 runs 16 residues. Germline V gene sequence: CDR1 SGHRS, CDR2 YFSETQ. V gave up 0 bases and J gave up 1 base; unmatched junction bases: 2. In DNA, the CDR3 is TGCGCCAGCAGCTTGGAAGGGACTAGCGGGTCCTACGAGCAGTACTTC. This sequence encodes CASSLEGTSGSYEQYF. The full variable domain, its missing parts supplied by reference TRBV5-1 and TRBJ2-7, is KAGVTQTPRYLIKTRGQQVTLSCSPISGHRSVSWYQQTPGQGLQFLFEYFSETQRNKGNFPGRFSGRQFSNSRSEMNVSTLELGDSALYLCASSLEGTSGSYEQYFGPGTRLTVT.

The V gene is TRBV4-1, the J gene TRBJ1-4; D gene ambiguous. Germline-derived CDR1 and CDR2 are MGHRA and YSYEKL. The germline V and J ends were trimmed by 0 bases and 3 bases, with 11 bases remaining between them. The CDR3 runs 16 residues. The CDR3 region has the DNA TGCGCCAGCAGCCAAGATTCGAGTTCAGCTAATGAAAAACTGTTTTTT. The encoded protein is CASSQDSSSANEKLFF.

The V gene is TRBV2, the J gene TRBJ2-5; weak D call: TRBD1 (5 bases). This CDR3 region has 14 residues. V was shortened by 5 bases and J by 2 bases, with 12 bases between the two germline ends. Germline V lookup: CDR1 SNHLY, CDR2 FYNNEI. The CDR3 sequence is CASSSRQMQETQYF. In DNA, the CDR3 is TGTGCCAGCAGTTCTAGACAGATGCAAGAGACCCAGTACTTC.

The CDR3 reads CASSAAPRYEQYF. The CDR3 region has the DNA TGTGCCAGCAGTGCGGCGCCCCGCTACGAGCAGTACTTC. The chain links TRBV7-2 to TRBJ2-7; D not certain. Germline CDR1 SGHTA, CDR2 FQGNSA. With 6 bases removed from V and 3 bases from J, the gap between germline ends came to 12 bases. This CDR3 contains 13 residues.

As concerns this clone: Other DNA sequences in this specimen translate into the identical CDR3. The CDR3 loop reads CASSVGGSSGNTIYF. In nucleotides, the CDR3 is TGTGCCAGCAGCGTAGGGGGATCGTCTGGAAACACCATATATTTT. The chain uses TRBV9 and TRBJ1-3; D gene uncertain. The CDR3 covers 15 residues. The germline CDR1 and CDR2 sequences are SGDLS and YYNGEE. V shed 0 bases and J shed 1 base, with 8 bases lying between them. Variable domain in full (rest from reference TRBV9 and TRBJ1-3): DSGVTQTPKHLITATGQRVTLRCSPRSGDLSVYWYQQSLDQGLQFLIQYYNGEERAKGNILERFSAQQFPDLHSELNLSSLELGDSALYFCASSVGGSSGNTIYFGEGSWLTVV.

J is TRBJ2-7 and V is TRBV11-2; TRBD1 matches 10 bases. The CDR3 runs to 14 residues. Losses at the gene ends were 5 bases for V and 6 bases for J; bases not matched to a gene: 7. Germline loops: CDR1 SGHAT, CDR2 FQNNGV. CDR3 nucleotide sequence: TGTGCCAGCAGCCCCTCCGGGACAGGGGTCGAGCAGTACTTC. Translation gives CASSPSGTGVEQYF.

Turning to this clone: Additional DNA sequences in this sample encode the identical CDR3. This chain uses TRBV5-1 with TRBJ1-1, with D possibly TRBD1 on 6 matching bases. The CDR3 spans 14 residues. V lost 2 bases and J 1 base, leaving 9 bases between the germline ends. CDR1 and CDR2 (germline): SGHRS, YFSETQ. The CDR3 coding sequence is TGCGCCAGCAGCTTCACGGGACAGAACACTGAAGCTTTCTTT. It yields the protein CASSFTGQNTEAFF.

With respect to this clone: The same CDR3 arises from other DNA sequences in this sample as well. This chain links TRBV13 with TRBJ1-3; a possible D gene is TRBD1 (6 bases). This CDR3 comprises 14 residues. CDR1 is PRHDT and CDR2 is FYEKMQ in the germline V gene (reference sequence). The germline V and J ends were trimmed by 3 bases and 2 bases, with 8 bases remaining between them. The CDR3 loop is CASSFRTAGNTIYF. The DNA for the CDR3 is TGTGCCAGCAGCTTTAGGACAGCTGGAAACACCATATATTTT.

The chain joins TRBV11-3 to TRBJ2-2; 15 nucleotides agree with TRBD2. The CDR3 has 17 residues. The V and J ends lost 5 bases and 7 bases, in that order; junction bases with no gene match: 8. Germline CDR1 SGHNT, CDR2 YENEEA. In DNA form, the CDR3 reads TGTGCCAGCAGCCCCGGGGGACTAGCGGGAGGCAACGGGGAGCTGTTTTTT. This sequence encodes CASSPGGLAGGNGELFF.

This chain connects TRBV7-8 to TRBJ1-5, with 9 nucleotides matching TRBD1. The CDR3 runs 16 residues. V was pared by 5 bases and J by 7 bases, with 12 bases of the junction left unmatched. Germline V CDR1 and CDR2: SGHVS, FQNEAQ. The CDR3 region has the DNA TGTGCCAGCAGCGGTCACAGGGGGCAGTTGGGACAGCCCCAGCATTTT. Its translation: CASSGHRGQLGQPQHF.

The J gene is TRBJ2-1, the V gene TRBV7-9, with 7 bases aligning to TRBD2. Germline CDR1 is SEHNR and CDR2 is FQNEAQ (reference sequence). The trim removed 5 bases at V and 5 bases at J, leaving 3 bases unmatched. The CDR3 spans 13 residues. The CDR3 DNA follows: TGTGCCAGCAGCCCTCGGGGGGACAATGAGCAGTTCTTC. Translation: CASSPRGDNEQFF.

V and J are TRBV7-8 and TRBJ2-7; the D is unclear. The CDR3 covers 16 residues. CDR1 and CDR2 (germline): SGHVS, FQNEAQ. V shed 5 bases and J shed 7 bases, with 24 bases lying between them. The CDR3 sequence: CASSAPAVGRPMEQYF. The CDR3 nucleotides are TGTGCCAGCAGCGCACCGGCTGTCGGGCGCCCCATGGAGCAGTACTTC. Full variable domain (missing parts from reference TRBV7-8 and TRBJ2-7): GAGVSQSPRYKVAKRGQDVALRCDPISGHVSLFWYQQALGQGPEFLTYFQNEAQLDKSGLPSDRFFAERPEGSVSTLKIQRTQQEDSAVYLCASSAPAVGRPMEQYFGPGTRLTVT.

The chain combines TRBV27 with TRBJ2-7; 9 positions match TRBD2. The CDR3 extends over 16 amino acids. V lost 3 bases to trimming and J lost 6 bases; unmatched junction nucleotides: 12. Germline V gene data show CDR1 as MNHEY and CDR2 as SMNVEV (reference sequence). The CDR3 DNA follows: TGTGCCAGCAGTTTCTCCCGTCCGGGACTAGCAGGCGAGCAGTACTTC. It translates to CASSFSRPGLAGEQYF.